These 32 T cell receptor beta chains came from one sample sequenced in a study of blood T cell repertoires in COVID-19. Profiled with immunoSEQ multiplex PCR; TCRdb holds only in-frame clones, not every one. The repertoire holds tens of thousands of clones, with 70% to 85% as singletons. The sample taken for sequencing was peripheral blood. Receptor source: a man aged 55 to 70 with acute or convalescent COVID-19.

V is TRBV2 and J is TRBJ2-7, with TRBD1 identical over 9 bases. CDR3 length: 12 residues. The V gene end was trimmed by 6 bases and the J gene end by 4 bases; junction bases not matched to a gene: 1. Germline V gives CDR1 SNHLY, CDR2 FYNNEI. In nucleotides, the CDR3 is TGTGCCAGCAGGACAGGGGGTTACGAGCAGTACTTC. It yields the protein CASRTGGYEQYF.

The J gene is TRBJ1-1, the V gene TRBV7-9; 10 nucleotides align to TRBD1. V shed 6 bases and J 0 bases; nucleotides not matched to a gene: 4. The CDR3 covers 15 residues. Germline CDR1 reads SEHNR; CDR2 reads FQNEAQ (reference sequence). The CDR3 sequence: CASRTGGLLNTEAFF. CDR3 nucleotides: TGTGCCAGCAGGACAGGGGGCTTATTGAACACTGAAGCTTTCTTT.

This rearrangement joins TRBV19 to TRBJ1-2; TRBD1 is a possible D gene (6 bases). V was clipped by 1 base and J by 4 bases, with 10 bases between them. CDR1 is LNHDA, CDR2 SQIVND, per germline (reference sequence). There are 14 residues in the CDR3. The CDR3 nucleotides are TGTGCCAGTAGTATAGGTTACAGGGCCTATGGCTACACCTTC. Translation: CASSIGYRAYGYTF.

The CDR3 loop reads CASSLPRGTGAPTYEQYF. As DNA, the CDR3 is TGTGCCAGCAGTTTACCTCGTGGGACAGGGGCACCGACCTACGAGCAGTACTTC. V and J are TRBV28 and TRBJ2-7; 10 bases fit TRBD1. This CDR3 has 18 residues. V lost 2 bases and J lost 2; bases outside the gene matches: 12. Germline V gene sequence: CDR1 MDHEN, CDR2 SYDVKM.

The V gene is TRBV7-6, the J gene TRBJ2-3, with 9 bases aligning to TRBD2. The germline gives CDR1 SGHVS, CDR2 FNYEAQ. V lost 1 base to trimming and J lost 2 bases; unmatched junction nucleotides: 7. CDR3 length: 17 amino acids. The CDR3 is CASSLVRGGGATDTQYF. Here the CDR3 DNA reads TGTGCCAGCAGCTTAGTGCGGGGGGGCGGGGCCACAGATACGCAGTATTTT.

The sample holds one count of this clone. The chain is built from TRBV5-1 and TRBJ2-3, with 8 bases matching TRBD1. This CDR3 has 17 amino acids. V lost 0 bases, J lost 6 bases, and 12 bases stayed unmatched. In germline, CDR1 is SGHRS, CDR2 YFSETQ. The chain's CDR3 is CASSLGRTGSRVDTQYF. CDR3 nucleotides: TGCGCCAGCAGCTTGGGTCGGACAGGGTCTAGGGTGGATACGCAGTATTTT.

V usage is TRBV24-1 and J usage is TRBJ2-1; perhaps TRBD1 as D (5 bases). V shed 4 bases and J shed 5 bases, with 11 bases lying between them. This CDR3 is 14 amino acids long. In germline, CDR1 is KGHDR, CDR2 SFDVKD. The CDR3 DNA sequence: TGTGCCACCAGTGAGACAGACAGAAACAATGAGCAGTTCTTC. Translating it yields CATSETDRNNEQFF.

The chain joins TRBV29-1 to TRBJ2-2, with 9 bases aligning to TRBD2. Germline values: CDR1 SQVTM, CDR2 ANQGSEA. This CDR3 spans 15 amino acids. Losses at the gene ends were 1 base for V and 3 bases for J; bases not matched to a gene: 3. The CDR3 region is CSVEVAGVYTGELFF. In nucleotides, the CDR3 is TGCAGCGTTGAAGTAGCGGGGGTCTACACCGGGGAGCTGTTTTTT.

This clone was seen a handful of times. The rearrangement joins TRBV7-2 to TRBJ1-2; 12 nucleotides agree with TRBD1. The CDR3 has 16 amino acids. Germline lookup yields CDR1 SGHTA and CDR2 FQGNSA. The V gene end was trimmed by 2 bases and the J gene end by 8 bases; junction bases not matched to a gene: 9. The CDR3: CASSLRSGQGARGYTF. For the CDR3, the DNA is TGTGCCAGCAGCTTAAGGTCGGGACAGGGGGCGCGGGGCTACACCTTC.

This clone turned up a few times. V usage is TRBV3-1 (or the pseudogene TRBV3-2) and J usage is TRBJ2-3, with 13 bases matching TRBD2. V shed 1 base and J 0 bases; nucleotides not matched to a gene: 4. The germline gives CDR1 LGHDT, CDR2 YNNKEL (reference sequence). This CDR3 comprises 18 residues. The CDR3 DNA reads as TGTGCCAGCAGCCAAGTACTAGCGGGGGGGCCGAGCACAGATACGCAGTATTTT. Its translation is CASSQVLAGGPSTDTQYF.

The chain couples TRBV27 to TRBJ2-7, with TRBD2 matching 8 bases. The CDR3 is 13 amino acids. Germline CDR1 MNHEY, CDR2 SMNVEV (reference sequence). V dropped 7 bases and J dropped 2; count of bases not matched to a gene: 4. CDR3 amino acids: CASKIGGAYEQYF. The CDR3 DNA is TGTGCCAGCAAGATCGGGGGGGCCTACGAGCAGTACTTC.

This chain joins TRBV10-3 and TRBJ1-4, with D perhaps TRBD1 (6 bases). The CDR3 totals 14 residues. V was cut by 8 bases and J by 6 bases, with 16 bases left in between. CDR1 and CDR2 (germline): ENHRY, SYGVKD. The DNA of the CDR3 is TGTGCCATCGGGCGGGGGGGCGCGGATGAAAAACTGTTTTTT. Protein: CAIGRGGADEKLFF.

CDR3 in DNA: TGTGCCAGCAGTCGGGACAGTTTGGGGGAAAAACTGTTTTTT. It yields the protein CASSRDSLGEKLFF. The chain is built from TRBV6-5 and TRBJ1-4; 7 nucleotides match TRBD1. The CDR3 sequence is 14 residues long. V gave up 5 bases and J gave up 8 bases; unmatched junction bases: 8. In germline, CDR1 is MNHEY, CDR2 SVGAGI.

The chain recombines TRBV5-8 with TRBJ1-2, with D unclear. V was trimmed by 2 bases and J by 4 bases, leaving 9 bases between them. The CDR3 totals 13 residues. Looked up from germline, CDR1 is SGHTS and CDR2 is YDEGEE. The DNA of the CDR3 is TGTGCCAGCAGCTTAATGAGAGTCTATGGCTACACCTTC. This encodes CASSLMRVYGYTF.

This sequence joins TRBV6-5 and TRBJ2-7, with D tentatively TRBD1 (5 bases). Germline V lookup: CDR1 MNHEY, CDR2 SVGAGI. The V gene lost 6 bases and the J gene lost 3 bases, with 9 bases spanning the gap. The CDR3 runs 12 residues. The CDR3 nucleotides are TGTGCCAGCAGGGACACGTTCTACGAGCAGTACTTC. It is translated as CASRDTFYEQYF.

The chain uses TRBV25-1 and TRBJ2-4, with TRBD1 matching over 11 bases. The CDR3 length is 13 residues. Germline values: CDR1 MGHDK, CDR2 SYGVNS. V dropped 8 bases and J dropped 7; count of bases not matched to a gene: 4. The CDR3 coding sequence is TGTGCCAGCGGGGGGACAGGGGGGAACATTCAGTACTTC. Amino acid sequence: CASGGTGGNIQYF.

The chain joins TRBV27 to TRBJ2-1; D call uncertain. Germline lookup yields CDR1 MNHEY and CDR2 SMNVEV (reference sequence). The germline V and J ends were trimmed by 5 bases and 4 bases, with 6 bases remaining between them. The CDR3 runs to 12 residues. The CDR3, as DNA: TGTGCCAGCAGTGCCGGGTACAATGAGCAGTTCTTC. Translation gives CASSAGYNEQFF.

The V call is TRBV9, the J call TRBJ1-6; weak D call: TRBD1 (6 bases). Per the germline V gene, CDR1 is SGDLS and CDR2 is YYNGEE. The CDR3 sequence is 15 residues long. The V gene lost 0 bases and the J gene lost 6 bases, with 10 bases spanning the gap. For the CDR3, the DNA is TGTGCCAGCAGCGTAGAGGGACAAGTTAATTCACCCCTCCACTTT. Protein: CASSVEGQVNSPLHF.

The J gene is TRBJ1-5, the V gene TRBV2; weak D call: TRBD1 (5 bases). There are 15 residues in the CDR3. The V gene lost 6 bases and the J gene lost 4 bases, with 16 bases spanning the gap. The germline CDR1 and CDR2 sequences are SNHLY and FYNNEI. The CDR3 sequence is CASRGEQNLNQPQHF. CDR3 in DNA: TGTGCCAGCAGAGGGGAACAGAACTTAAATCAGCCCCAGCATTTT.

The genes are TRBV12-3 or TRBV12-4 and TRBJ1-1; D not resolved. The ends were cut back, 5 bases at V and 0 bases at J, with 7 bases in the middle. CDR3 length equals 13 residues. CDR3 region: CASSPILNTEAFF. As DNA, the CDR3 is TGTGCCAGCAGTCCTATCTTGAACACTGAAGCTTTCTTT.

This clone occurred once. The chain has TRBV2 and TRBJ1-5, with D possibly being TRBD1 (6 bases). CDR1 is SNHLY, CDR2 FYNNEI, per germline. V was trimmed by 6 bases and J by 0 bases, leaving 15 bases between them. This CDR3 is 16 amino acids long. DNA of the CDR3: TGTGCCAGCAGAGAACAGGGTCCCCATAGCAATCAGCCCCAGCATTTT. It codes for CASREQGPHSNQPQHF.

This chain links TRBV6-5 with TRBJ2-2; D possibly corresponds to TRBD1 (5 bases). V dropped 2 bases and J dropped 3 bases, with 10 bases sitting between them. CDR3 length: 15 amino acids. Germline values: CDR1 MNHEY, CDR2 SVGAGI. The CDR3 region has the DNA TGTGCCAGCAGTTACGCGGCAGGGTACACCGGGGAGCTGTTTTTT. Its protein product is CASSYAAGYTGELFF.

This clone has a single count. The chain carries TRBV6-5 and TRBJ1-2; no firm D call. Trimming took off 5 bases at V and 7 bases at J, with 17 bases between the two ends. In germline, CDR1 is MNHEY, CDR2 SVGAGI. The CDR3 totals 14 residues. In DNA form, the CDR3 reads TGTGCCAGCAGTCCGCAGACCCAGCCGGGTGGCTACACCTTC. Translating it yields CASSPQTQPGGYTF.

The CDR3 DNA follows: TGTGCCAGTTCCTCGTCGATTTTGGGCAGGGGGGACGAGCAGTACTTC. Translating it yields CASSSSILGRGDEQYF. The V call is TRBV6-6, the J call TRBJ2-7, with D perhaps matching TRBD1 (7 bases). Trimming pared 9 bases from V and 5 bases from J, leaving 26 bases between. Per germline, CDR1 MNHNY and CDR2 SVGAGI (reference sequence). The CDR3 extends over 16 amino acids.

The genes are TRBV2 and TRBJ1-1; 7 nucleotides align to TRBD1. The germline gives CDR1 SNHLY, CDR2 FYNNEI. J was trimmed by 8 bases and V by 6 bases; bases with no gene match: 6. The CDR3 runs to 12 residues. CDR3 bases: TGTGCCAGCAGCGTCGGGACAGTCGAAGCTTTCTTT. This gives the protein CASSVGTVEAFF.

Of note for this clone: Other DNA sequences in this specimen translate into the identical CDR3. The chain uses TRBV18 and TRBJ2-5, with TRBD1 identical over 7 bases. The V gene end was trimmed by 4 bases and the J gene end by 1 base; junction bases not matched to a gene: 3. The CDR3 consists of 14 residues. The germline CDR1 and CDR2 sequences are KGHSH and LQKENI. The CDR3 loop is CASSQRDSQETQYF. The CDR3 coding sequence is TGTGCCAGCTCACAACGGGACAGCCAAGAGACCCAGTACTTC.

This clone was detected a few times. The chain's CDR3 is CASSGLAGGRETQYF. CDR3 DNA: TGTGCCAGCAGCGGACTAGCGGGGGGGCGGGAGACCCAGTACTTC. The chain employs TRBV7-9 and TRBJ2-5; 15 bases agree with TRBD2. The length of the CDR3 is 15 residues. V shed 5 bases, J shed 5 bases, and the junction held 3 bases outside the gene matches. Germline-derived CDR1 and CDR2 are SEHNR and FQNEAQ (reference sequence).

CDR3 DNA sequence: TGTGCCAGCAGCACCTCGGGACTAGCGGGGTTTAGCTCCTACAATGAGCAGTTCTTC. This translates into CASSTSGLAGFSSYNEQFF. V gene TRBV9 combines with J gene TRBJ2-1, with 13 bases lining up with TRBD2. This CDR3 is 19 amino acids long. Germline loops: CDR1 SGDLS, CDR2 YYNGEE. V lost 4 bases to trimming and J lost 0 bases; unmatched junction nucleotides: 10.

The chain carries TRBV1 and TRBJ1-1. TRBV1 is recorded as a pseudogene. CDR3 length: 14 residues. DNA of the CDR3: TGCACCAGCAGCCAAGAAAATATCGTCACTGAAGCTTTCTTT. Translating gives CTSSQENIVTEAFF.

This chain uses TRBV2 with TRBJ2-5; 14 nucleotides line up with TRBD2. This CDR3 region has 16 residues. With 6 bases clipped from V and 5 bases from J, the junction kept 8 bases outside the gene matches. The germline V gene encodes CDR1 SNHLY and CDR2 FYNNEI. CDR3: CASRRTSGGTWETQYF. In DNA, the CDR3 is TGTGCCAGCAGGAGGACTAGCGGGGGGACGTGGGAGACCCAGTACTTC.

V usage is TRBV12-3 or TRBV12-4 and J usage is TRBJ1-5; D not resolved. This CDR3 comprises 13 residues. V dropped 2 bases and J dropped 5 bases, with 7 bases sitting between them. The CDR3 reads CASSLIPDQPQHF. CDR3 coding DNA: TGTGCCAGCAGTTTAATCCCGGATCAGCCCCAGCATTTT.

The rearrangement links TRBV10-3 to TRBJ2-1, with 7 bases lining up with TRBD1. Looked up from germline, CDR1 is ENHRY and CDR2 is SYGVKD. The CDR3 extends over 14 amino acids. Trimming took 0 bases from V and 9 from J; bases not matched to a gene: 5. Here the CDR3 reads CAISESTGFGEQFF. In DNA, the CDR3 is TGTGCCATCAGTGAGTCGACAGGGTTTGGTGAGCAGTTCTTC.